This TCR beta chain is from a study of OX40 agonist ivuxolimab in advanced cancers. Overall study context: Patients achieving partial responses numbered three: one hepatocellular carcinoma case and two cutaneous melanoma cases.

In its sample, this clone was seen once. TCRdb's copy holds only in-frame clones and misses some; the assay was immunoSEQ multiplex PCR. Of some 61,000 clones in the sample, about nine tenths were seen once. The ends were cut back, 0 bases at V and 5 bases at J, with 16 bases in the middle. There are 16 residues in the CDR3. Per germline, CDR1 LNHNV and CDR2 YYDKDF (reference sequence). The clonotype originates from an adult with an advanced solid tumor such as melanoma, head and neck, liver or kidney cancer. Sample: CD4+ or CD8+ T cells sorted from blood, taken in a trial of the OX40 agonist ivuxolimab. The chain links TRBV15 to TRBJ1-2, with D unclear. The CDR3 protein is CATSRDTGSFLYGYTF. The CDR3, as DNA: TGTGCCACCAGCAGAGATACGGGCAGCTTTTTATATGGCTACACCTTC. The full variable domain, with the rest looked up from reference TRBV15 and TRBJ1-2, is DAMVIQNPRYQVTQFGKPVTLSCSQTLNHNVMYWYQQKSSQAPKLLFHYYDKDFNNEADTPDNFQSRRPNTSFCFLDIRSPGLGDTAMYLCATSRDTGSFLYGYTFGSGTRLTVV.